Shown below are 4 T cell receptor beta chains from a single sample sequenced in a study of beta chain features in type 1 diabetes. Broader study findings: The study found moderately but significantly shorter TCRB CDR3s in all four CD4+ subsets of Type 1 diabetes patients.

Antigens of these TCRs are unknown. What was sequenced were expressed TCRB transcripts, since all of the isolated RNA had been reverse transcribed. Using immunoSEQ multiplex PCR, the repertoire was profiled, and TCRdb retains in-frame clones only, with some absent. The sample consists of 500,000 to 800,000 clones, approximately 13% of them appearing once. What was sequenced was naive CD4+ T cells from blood. All receptors derive from a man aged 25 to 45 with type 1 diabetes.

The chain joins TRBV29-1 to TRBJ2-3; 8 nucleotides agree with TRBD2. The V gene's germline CDR1 is SQVTM and CDR2 ANQGSEA. The CDR3 has 13 amino acids. Losses at the gene ends were 4 bases for V and 2 bases for J; bases not matched to a gene: 2. The CDR3 DNA is TGCAGCGTTGTCGGGGGGGCCACAGATACGCAGTATTTT. It yields the protein CSVVGGATDTQYF.

This clone came up a few times. J is TRBJ2-1 and V is TRBV5-1; the match to TRBD1 covers 9 bases. V was clipped by 4 bases and J by 5 bases; unmatched bases: 10. Per the germline V gene, CDR1 is SGHRS and CDR2 is YFSETQ. The CDR3 contains 16 residues. CDR3 DNA sequence: TGCGCCAGCAGCGAAGATAGTGGGACAGGGAACAATGAGCAGTTCTTC. It translates to CASSEDSGTGNNEQFF.

This clone was seen a few times. This chain links TRBV2 with TRBJ1-1, with D tentatively TRBD1 (5 bases). V was pared by 10 bases and J by 1 base, with 13 bases between. Looked up from germline, CDR1 is SNHLY and CDR2 is FYNNEI. This CDR3 region has 13 residues. CDR3 in DNA: TGTGCCATCGGGGGGATGGGGAACACTGAAGCTTTCTTT. Amino acids: CAIGGMGNTEAFF.

A note on this clone: Other DNA variants within this sample encode the same CDR3. This chain connects TRBV18 to TRBJ2-3; 7 nucleotides line up with TRBD2. Germline trimming cut 3 bases from V and 0 bases from J; bases unmatched to any gene: 3. CDR1 and CDR2 (germline): KGHSH, LQKENI. CDR3 length equals 15 residues. CDR3 residues: CASSPRAGSTDTQYF. In DNA, the CDR3 is TGTGCCAGCTCACCGAGAGCGGGGAGCACAGATACGCAGTATTTT.